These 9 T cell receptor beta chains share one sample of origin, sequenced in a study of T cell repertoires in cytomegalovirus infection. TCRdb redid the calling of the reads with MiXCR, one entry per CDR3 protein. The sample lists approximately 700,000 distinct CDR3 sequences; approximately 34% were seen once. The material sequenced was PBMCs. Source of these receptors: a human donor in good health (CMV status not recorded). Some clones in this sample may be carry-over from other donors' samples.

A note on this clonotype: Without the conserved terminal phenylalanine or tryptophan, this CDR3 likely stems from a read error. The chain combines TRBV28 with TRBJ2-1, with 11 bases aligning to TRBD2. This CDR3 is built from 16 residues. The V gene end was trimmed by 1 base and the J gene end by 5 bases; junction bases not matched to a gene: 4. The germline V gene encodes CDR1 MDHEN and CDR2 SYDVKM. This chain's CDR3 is CASSLSGGLADNEQFL. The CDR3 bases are TGTGCCAGCAGTTTATCGGGGGGACTAGCGGACAATGAGCAGTTCTTA.

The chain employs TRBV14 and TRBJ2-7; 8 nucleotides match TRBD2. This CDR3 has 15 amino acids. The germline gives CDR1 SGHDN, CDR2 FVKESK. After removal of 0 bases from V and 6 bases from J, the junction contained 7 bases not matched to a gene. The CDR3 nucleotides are TGTGCCAGCAGCCAAGATCCAGCGGGAGTTTCCGAGCAGTACTTC. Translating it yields CASSQDPAGVSEQYF. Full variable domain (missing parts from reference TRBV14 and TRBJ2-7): EAGVTQFPSHSVIEKGQTVTLRCDPISGHDNLYWYRRVMGKEIKFLLHFVKESKQDESGMPNNRFLAERTGGTYSTLKVQPAELEDSGVYFCASSQDPAGVSEQYFGPGTRLTVT.

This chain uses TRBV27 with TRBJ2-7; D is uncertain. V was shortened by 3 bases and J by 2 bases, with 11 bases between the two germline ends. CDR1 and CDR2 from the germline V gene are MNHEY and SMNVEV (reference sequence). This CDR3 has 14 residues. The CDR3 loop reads CASSLPWPPYEQYF. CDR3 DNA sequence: TGTGCCAGCAGTTTGCCTTGGCCCCCCTACGAGCAGTACTTC.

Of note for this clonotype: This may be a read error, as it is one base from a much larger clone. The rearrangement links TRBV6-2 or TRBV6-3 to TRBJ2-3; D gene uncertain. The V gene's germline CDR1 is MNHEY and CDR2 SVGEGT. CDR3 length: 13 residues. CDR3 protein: CASSYSTTDTKYF. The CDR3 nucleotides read TGTGCCAGCAGTTACTCGACCACAGATACGAAGTATTTT.

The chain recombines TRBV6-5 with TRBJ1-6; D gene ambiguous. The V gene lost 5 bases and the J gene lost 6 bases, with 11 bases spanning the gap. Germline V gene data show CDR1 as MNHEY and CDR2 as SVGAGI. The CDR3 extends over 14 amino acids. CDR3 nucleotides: TGTGCCAGCAGTACCGACGGGTTTAATTCACCCCTCCACTTT. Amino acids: CASSTDGFNSPLHF.

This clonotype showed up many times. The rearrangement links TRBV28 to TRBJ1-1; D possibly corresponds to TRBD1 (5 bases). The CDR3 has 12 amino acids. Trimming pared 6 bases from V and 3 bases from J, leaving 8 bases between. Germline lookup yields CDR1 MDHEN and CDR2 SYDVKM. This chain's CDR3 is CASSQTDTEAFF. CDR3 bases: TGTGCCAGCAGCCAGACAGACACTGAAGCTTTCTTT.

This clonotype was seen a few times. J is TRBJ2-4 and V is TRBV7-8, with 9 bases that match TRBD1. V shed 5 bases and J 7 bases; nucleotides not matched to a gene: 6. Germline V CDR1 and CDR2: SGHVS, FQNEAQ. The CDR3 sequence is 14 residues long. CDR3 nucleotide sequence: TGTGCCAGCAGCCGCCGGGACAGGGATAACATTCAGTACTTC. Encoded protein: CASSRRDRDNIQYF.

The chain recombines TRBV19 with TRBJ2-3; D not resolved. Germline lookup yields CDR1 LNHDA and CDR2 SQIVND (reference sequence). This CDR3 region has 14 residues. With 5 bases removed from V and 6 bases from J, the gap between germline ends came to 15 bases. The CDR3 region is CASSFGSRRDTQYF. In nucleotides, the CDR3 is TGTGCCAGTAGTTTTGGGTCGCGCAGGGATACGCAGTATTTT. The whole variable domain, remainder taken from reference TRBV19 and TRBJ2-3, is DGGITQSPKYLFRKEGQNVTLSCEQNLNHDAMYWYRQDPGQGLRLIYYSQIVNDFQKGDIAEGYSVSREKKESFPLTVTSAQKNPTAFYLCASSFGSRRDTQYFGPGTRLTVL.

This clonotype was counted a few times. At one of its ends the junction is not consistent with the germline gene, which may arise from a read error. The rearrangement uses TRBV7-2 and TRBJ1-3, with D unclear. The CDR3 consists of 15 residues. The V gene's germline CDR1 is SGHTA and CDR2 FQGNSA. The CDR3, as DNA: TGTGCCAGCAGCTTAGCGTTGATAACTGGAAACACCATATCTTTT. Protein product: CASSLALITGNTISF.